These T cell receptor beta chains were read from a single sample in a study of radiotherapy plus CTLA-4 blockade in lung cancer. This table comes from immunoSEQ multiplex PCR, and its TCRdb copy is limited to in-frame clones, with some not included. The sample includes approximately 69,000 clones, about 80% of them seen just once. Sequencing was performed on peripheral blood, taken from a patient treated with radiotherapy plus ipilimumab. All receptors derive from a human donor with non-small cell lung cancer who had a complete response to radiotherapy plus ipilimumab. The CDR3 runs from the conserved cysteine through the conserved F or W. Fields, in order: J gene, clone size, V gene, CDR3 protein. Clone size is stated in some rows and not others, as once, few, many or a class when expanded.

>TRBJ2-1|.|TRBV7-9
CASSSGTVNEQFF
>TRBJ2-2|.|TRBV29-1
CSILSTGVNTGELFF
>TRBJ2-2|.|TRBV6-1
CASSLDPSTGELFF
>TRBJ1-1|.|TRBV7-8
CASSGGEIYANTEAFF
>TRBJ2-2|.|TRBV9
CASSADRGSNTGELFF
>TRBJ2-4|.|TRBV18
CASSRAGWGENIQYF
>TRBJ1-2|.|TRBV19
CASSSTGAGNGYTF
>TRBJ2-5|once|TRBV7-2
CASSLGLAFNQETQYF
>TRBJ2-7|.|TRBV4-3
CASSQGRTGPGYEQYF
>TRBJ2-7|few|TRBV11-2
CASRPLRRDRPYEQYF
>TRBJ1-4|.|TRBV5-1
CASSFQGGDRKLFF
>TRBJ2-5|.|TRBV15
CATSDNTRTSGGQETQYF
>TRBJ2-1|few|TRBV7-2
CASSPRGGYEQFF
>TRBJ1-4|few|TRBV5-1
CASSLDANEKLFF
>TRBJ2-1|.|TRBV19
CASSILSAGEQFF
>TRBJ2-1|.|TRBV10-3
CAYSPGQGKNEQFF
>TRBJ1-1|.|TRBV28
CASSFLRNTEAFF
>TRBJ1-2|.|TRBV30
CAWSESEVVYGYTF
>TRBJ2-6|few|TRBV18
CASSPSTGRSGANVLTF
>TRBJ1-5|.|TRBV4-1
CASSQDGTVNQPQHF
>TRBJ2-6|.|TRBV10-3
CAISESDAVSSGANVLTF
>TRBJ2-6|.|TRBV7-9
CAVQGGEEVRGANVLTF
>TRBJ1-1|once|TRBV2
CASTLARGRVMNTEAFF
>TRBJ1-2|.|TRBV18
CASSPTGDTNYGYTF
>TRBJ1-2|once|TRBV6-1
CASSEERGHGFGYTF
>TRBJ2-3|.|TRBV11-2
CASSLAVSATTDTQYF
>TRBJ1-2|few|TRBV7-9
CASSPTRGQGYGYTF
>TRBJ1-3|.|TRBV18
CASSQGQSSGNTIYF
>TRBJ2-3|.|TRBV4-1
CASSPSGTSGTLTDTQYF
>TRBJ2-5|.|TRBV7-9
CASSYNQETQYF
>TRBJ1-1|.|TRBV4-3
CASSQDGTLNTEAFF
>TRBJ1-5|.|TRBV10-2
CASSEYRGQPQHF
>TRBJ1-5|.|TRBV28
CASSFLRTGNQPQHF
>TRBJ2-3|once|TRBV28
CASDAGFSTDTQYF
>TRBJ2-3|.|TRBV7-8
CASSDRGGLAGSYTQYF
>TRBJ1-1|.|TRBV5-5
CASSLPDRGLPGNTEAFF
>TRBJ1-5|.|TRBV4-1
CASSQVNRDRNQPQHF
>TRBJ2-4|.|TRBV7-2
CASSPNQGGDIQYF
>TRBJ2-2|.|TRBV11-2
CASSRDRYTGELFF
>TRBJ2-3|.|TRBV5-5
CASGNAFTDTQYF
>TRBJ1-1|.|TRBV11-3
CASTRTGVTEAFF
>TRBJ2-1|once|TRBV10-3
CAIIRTSGGLNEQFF
>TRBJ2-1|few|TRBV7-8
CANGLAGGYEQFF
>TRBJ1-6|.|TRBV4-1
CASSQDGSSYNSPLHF
>TRBJ2-7|once|TRBV2
CASSRDREKTYEQYF
>TRBJ1-1|.|TRBV10-3
CAISESGGLNTEAFF
>TRBJ1-2|.|TRBV5-6
CASSLKTGGGGYTF
>TRBJ1-1|.|TRBV13
CASSQTDRTEAFF
>TRBJ1-5|few|TRBV27
CASSSGQPGQPQHF
>TRBJ2-2|.|TRBV30
CAWSVSRSGGPYTGELFF
>TRBJ1-1|.|TRBV5-1
CASSILGETGTEAFF
>TRBJ2-2|few|TRBV2
CASRGAGALTGELFF